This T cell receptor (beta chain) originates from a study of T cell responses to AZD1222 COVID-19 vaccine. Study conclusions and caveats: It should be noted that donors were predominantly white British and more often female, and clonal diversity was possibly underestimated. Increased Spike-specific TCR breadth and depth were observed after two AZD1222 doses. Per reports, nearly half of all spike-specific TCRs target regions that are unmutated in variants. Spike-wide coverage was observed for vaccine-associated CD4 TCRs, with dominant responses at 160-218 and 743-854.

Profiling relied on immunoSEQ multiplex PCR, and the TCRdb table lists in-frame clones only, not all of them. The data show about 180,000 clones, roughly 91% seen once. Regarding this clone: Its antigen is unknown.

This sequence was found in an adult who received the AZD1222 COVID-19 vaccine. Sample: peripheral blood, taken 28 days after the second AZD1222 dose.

DNA for the CDR3: TGTGCCAGCAGACCCAGTGGCAACGAGCAGTACTTC. Translation gives CASRPSGNEQYF. J is TRBJ2-7 and V is TRBV6-6; no clear D gene. The CDR3 length is 12 residues. Looked up from germline, CDR1 is MNHNY and CDR2 is SVGAGI (reference sequence). The V end lost 6 bases, the J end lost 5 bases, and 11 bases lay between the germline ends.